These T cell receptor beta chains were read from a single sample in a study of blood T cell repertoires in COVID-19. This table comes from immunoSEQ multiplex PCR, and its TCRdb copy is limited to in-frame clones, with some not included. The sample shows approximately 51,000 clones, about 90% of them seen only once. Sequenced material: peripheral blood. These receptors came from a man in his 70s with active COVID-19. The CDR3 runs from the conserved cysteine through the conserved F or W. D genes are given only for firm matches. Some rows mark clone size as missing; the rest say once, few, many or name a class of expanded clone.

abundance	v_gene	j_gene	d_gene	CDR3aa
.	TRBV7-2	TRBJ2-2	.	CASSLSKNTGELFF
.	TRBV4-2	TRBJ1-1	TRBD1	CASSQEGQGIYAAFF
.	TRBV3-1/TRBV3-2	TRBJ2-1	.	CASSQDTGPYNEQFF
once	TRBV19	TRBJ1-2	.	CALRGSYGYTF
.	TRBV7-9	TRBJ2-5	TRBD2	CASSSRLAGGRQETQYF
.	TRBV2	TRBJ2-7	.	CASSVNRGPYEQYF
.	TRBV18	TRBJ2-1	TRBD2	CASSPAGTSVTYNEQFF
.	TRBV7-9	TRBJ2-1	.	CASSLGLPGNEQFF
.	TRBV19	TRBJ2-5	.	CASSSGGRETQYF
.	TRBV7-2	TRBJ2-1	.	CASSSFSSDEQFF
.	TRBV7-2	TRBJ2-7	.	CASSFQIAYEQYF
.	TRBV10-3	TRBJ2-2	TRBD1	CAIRRQGATGELFF
.	TRBV15	TRBJ2-7	.	CATSRDRGPYEQYF
.	TRBV5-4	TRBJ2-4	TRBD1	CASSDRDRGRGDIQYF
.	TRBV5-5	TRBJ1-4	TRBD1	CASSLALQGFNEKLFF
.	TRBV9	TRBJ2-3	TRBD2	CASSATSGGTDTQYF
.	TRBV27	TRBJ1-1	.	CASSRQESNTEAFF
few	TRBV5-1	TRBJ1-6	.	CASSLTVNSPLHF
.	TRBV30	TRBJ1-1	.	CAWQGSAEAFF
.	TRBV28	TRBJ2-5	TRBD1	CASSFSSTGGLKTQYF
.	TRBV5-1	TRBJ2-1	.	CASSLARGNEQFF
.	TRBV19	TRBJ1-5	.	CATQTLQGSNQPQHF
.	TRBV30	TRBJ2-7	TRBD2	CAWSIGGGGREQYF
.	TRBV30	TRBJ2-5	TRBD1	CAWSGTVGETQYF
.	TRBV28	TRBJ1-5	.	CASSQGYQPQHF
.	TRBV7-9	TRBJ2-5	.	CASSLARTAQETQYF
.	TRBV5-1	TRBJ2-5	.	CASSTQSTETQYF
.	TRBV25-1	TRBJ1-1	TRBD1	CASSPTGLNTEAFF
.	TRBV2	TRBJ2-7	.	CASSPGYEQYF
once	TRBV6-1	TRBJ2-2	.	CASSEGAGWPGELFF
.	TRBV6-2/TRBV6-3	TRBJ2-3	.	CASSYLRGTDTQYF
.	TRBV12-3/TRBV12-4	TRBJ2-7	.	CASSAGNYEQYF
.	TRBV9	TRBJ1-1	.	CASSATGKNTEAFF
.	TRBV18	TRBJ2-2	TRBD2	CASSGLVLQNTGELFF
.	TRBV4-1	TRBJ2-3	TRBD1	CASSQDQTVTGETDTQYF
.	TRBV11-2	TRBJ2-3	TRBD2	CASSLDRGISGHPDTQYF
.	TRBV27	TRBJ1-4	.	CASSLFQDEKLFF
.	TRBV7-9	TRBJ1-4	TRBD1	CASSLGQSNEKLFF
.	TRBV9	TRBJ2-7	TRBD2	CASSVGDSGGAYEQYF
.	TRBV19	TRBJ1-5	TRBD1	CASSIDRGYNQPQHF
.	TRBV19	TRBJ1-1	TRBD1	CASTPARDRVTEAFF
.	TRBV25-1	TRBJ1-4	.	CASSVPGGMANEKLFF
once	TRBV30	TRBJ2-7	TRBD1	CAWGQVYQGYEQYF
.	TRBV5-6	TRBJ2-7	.	CASSFSSGQGRAYEQYF
.	TRBV2	TRBJ2-1	.	CASDRDNSYNEQFF
.	TRBV28	TRBJ2-7	TRBD1	CASSTTGRAYEQYF
.	TRBV2	TRBJ1-2	.	CASSSGIRNYGYTF
once	TRBV19	TRBJ1-3	.	CASCFGSSGNTIYF
few	TRBV19	TRBJ1-5	.	CASSTGWGNQPQHF
.	TRBV19	TRBJ2-2	.	CASSITQGTGELFF
.	TRBV27	TRBJ1-1	.	CASSDNREHTEAFF
once	TRBV10-2	TRBJ2-1	TRBD2	CASSDPSGGNNEQFF
.	TRBV5-4	TRBJ2-3	TRBD2	CASSPGPAGGPYSTDTQYF
.	TRBV28	TRBJ2-7	.	CASTLTAYYEQYF
once	TRBV5-1	TRBJ2-7	.	CASSLVGESSYEQYF
once	TRBV29-1	TRBJ1-5	TRBD1	CSVGGTEDQPQHF